A single sample is the source of the 20 T cell receptor beta chains below, sequenced in a study of blood T cell repertoires in COVID-19. Using immunoSEQ multiplex PCR, the repertoire was profiled, and TCRdb retains in-frame clones only, with some absent. Of under 75,000 clones in the sample, around 90% were seen once. Sequencing was performed on peripheral blood. The receptors stem from a young woman with acute or convalescent COVID-19.

The chain joins TRBV24-1 to TRBJ2-7; TRBD2 aligns across 9 bases. This CDR3 has 18 residues. In germline, CDR1 is KGHDR, CDR2 SFDVKD. Trimming cost V 1 base and J 2 bases; bases outside gene matches: 11. The CDR3 bases are TGTGCCACCAGTGATTTTCAAGCGCGGGGGGGCAGTACCTACGAGCAGTACTTC. This encodes CATSDFQARGGSTYEQYF.

The chain recombines TRBV4-3 with TRBJ1-3, with 8 bases matching TRBD1. J gave up 2 bases and V 4 bases, and 1 base lay outside the gene matches. The CDR3 sequence is 14 residues long. Germline V gene data show CDR1 as LGHNA and CDR2 as YSLEER. This CDR3 reads CASSPQGAGNTIYF. The CDR3 DNA follows: TGCGCCAGCAGCCCACAGGGGGCTGGAAACACCATATATTTT.

The genes are TRBV6-5 and TRBJ2-2; 7 bases map to TRBD2. The CDR3 has 15 amino acids. Trimming took 5 bases from V and 2 from J; bases not matched to a gene: 5. CDR1 is MNHEY, CDR2 SVGAGI, per germline. The CDR3 spells CASSKLAPNTGELFF. The CDR3 region has the DNA TGTGCCAGCAGTAAACTAGCGCCTAACACCGGGGAGCTGTTTTTT.

The chain carries TRBV18 and TRBJ1-6; maybe TRBD1 (6 bases). CDR3 length: 14 residues. Germline CDR1 is KGHSH and CDR2 is LQKENI. Trimming shortened V by 3 bases and J by 10 bases, and 13 bases separated the two germline ends. The CDR3 bases are TGTGCCAGCTCACCTCTGGGGGCAGAATCACCCCTCCACTTT. It codes for CASSPLGAESPLHF.

This chain uses TRBV28 with TRBJ1-2; D remains ambiguous. Trimming shortened V by 2 bases and J by 4 bases, and 5 bases separated the two germline ends. Per the germline V gene, CDR1 is MDHEN and CDR2 is SYDVKM. This CDR3 is built from 12 residues. The CDR3: CASSLERYGYTF. Here the CDR3 DNA reads TGTGCCAGCAGTTTAGAGCGCTATGGCTACACCTTC.

The rearrangement joins TRBV19 to TRBJ1-4; D gene ambiguous. The V end was cut by 8 bases, the J end by 6 bases, with 22 bases between. The CDR3 extends over 16 amino acids. Germline V gene sequence: CDR1 LNHDA, CDR2 SQIVND (reference sequence). The CDR3: CASQNPNRVADEKLFF. CDR3 in DNA: TGTGCCAGTCAAAATCCCAACCGGGTCGCGGATGAAAAACTGTTTTTT.

This chain joins TRBV7-2 and TRBJ1-5; D gene unclear. Trimming shortened V by 3 bases and J by 1 base, and 10 bases separated the two germline ends. The CDR3 is 15 residues long. Germline V gene data show CDR1 as SGHTA and CDR2 as FQGNSA. CDR3 amino acids: CASSFNGLSNQPQHF. The CDR3 region has the DNA TGTGCCAGCAGCTTCAACGGGTTGAGCAATCAGCCCCAGCATTTT.

The chain uses TRBV7-2 and TRBJ2-1; 9 bases fit TRBD1. Looked up from germline, CDR1 is SGHTA and CDR2 is FQGNSA. Trimming cost V 8 bases and J 5 bases; bases outside gene matches: 10. The CDR3 has 15 amino acids. In DNA, the CDR3 is TGTGCCAGCTTACCCGGGACAGGGAACCACAATGAGCAGTTCTTC. Its protein is CASLPGTGNHNEQFF.

The chain links TRBV28 to TRBJ2-3; TRBD1 aligns across 11 bases. Trimming cost V 2 bases and J 3 bases; bases outside gene matches: 7. The V gene's germline CDR1 is MDHEN and CDR2 SYDVKM. The CDR3 has 17 residues. CDR3 loop: CASSLTGQGAVTDTQYF. In DNA, the CDR3 is TGTGCCAGCAGTTTAACCGGACAGGGGGCAGTGACAGATACGCAGTATTTT.

The chain combines TRBV5-6 with TRBJ2-3; 11 bases align to TRBD1. V shed 5 bases and J 4 bases; nucleotides not matched to a gene: 6. Germline CDR1 reads SGHDT; CDR2 reads YYEEEE. The CDR3 spans 15 residues. This chain's CDR3 is CASSSGTGGSDTQYF. The DNA for the CDR3 is TGTGCCAGCAGTTCCGGGACAGGGGGTTCAGATACGCAGTATTTT. The full variable domain, rest sourced from reference TRBV5-6 and TRBJ2-3, is DAGVTQSPTHLIKTRGQQVTLRCSPKSGHDTVSWYQQALGQGPQFIFQYYEEEERQRGNFPDRFSGHQFPNYSSELNVNALLLGDSALYLCASSSGTGGSDTQYFGPGTRLTVL.

This chain uses TRBV6-5 with TRBJ1-1; possible D gene TRBD1, 6 bases. The CDR3 consists of 13 residues. The V and J ends lost 6 bases and 3 bases respectively, with 11 bases between them. Germline CDR1 and CDR2: MNHEY and SVGAGI. As DNA, the CDR3 is TGTGCCAGCAGAAGCAGGGGAGACACTGAAGCTTTCTTT. This sequence encodes CASRSRGDTEAFF.

The rearrangement uses TRBV19 and TRBJ2-6; TRBD1 matches at 7 bases. V lost 5 bases and J lost 0; bases outside the gene matches: 4. CDR3 length: 16 amino acids. In germline, CDR1 is LNHDA, CDR2 SQIVND (reference sequence). The CDR3 is CASSPGQRSGANVLTF. The CDR3 region has the DNA TGTGCCAGTAGTCCGGGACAGCGCTCTGGGGCCAACGTCCTGACTTTC.

The chain joins TRBV28 to TRBJ1-2; D possibly corresponds to TRBD1 (5 bases). V lost 2 bases and J 4 bases, leaving 14 bases between the germline ends. Germline V gene sequence: CDR1 MDHEN, CDR2 SYDVKM. This CDR3 contains 15 residues. Here the CDR3 reads CASSLLSTGGYGYTF. DNA of the CDR3: TGTGCCAGCAGTTTACTATCTACGGGGGGCTATGGCTACACCTTC.

The chain combines TRBV30 with TRBJ2-1; TRBD2 aligns across 13 bases. Germline loops: CDR1 GTSNPN, CDR2 SVGIG (reference sequence). V lost 1 base, J lost 16 bases, and 7 bases stayed unmatched. The CDR3 covers 13 residues. CDR3 residues: CAWSGTSGRADFF. The CDR3 region has the DNA TGTGCCTGGAGTGGTACTAGCGGGAGGGCCGATTTCTTC. Full variable domain (missing parts from reference TRBV30 and TRBJ2-1): SQTIHQWPATLVQPVGSPLSLECTVEGTSNPNLYWYRQAAGRGLQLLFYSVGIGQISSEVPQNLSASRPQDRQFILSSKKLLLSDSGFYLCAWSGTSGRADFFGPGTRLTVL.

The chain carries TRBV9 and TRBJ1-4; 8 positions agree with TRBD1. The V and J ends lost 0 bases and 5 bases, in that order; junction bases with no gene match: 3. CDR3 length: 15 amino acids. The germline V gene encodes CDR1 SGDLS and CDR2 YYNGEE. The CDR3 region is CASSVDGTGNEKLFF. CDR3 nucleotide sequence: TGTGCCAGCAGCGTAGATGGGACAGGAAATGAAAAACTGTTTTTT.

This clone was found a few times. The V call is TRBV19, the J call TRBJ1-1, with 10 bases aligning to TRBD1. The J segment lost 4 bases and the V segment lost 3 bases, leaving 2 bases of the junction unmatched. There are 14 residues in the CDR3. Germline assignment: CDR1 LNHDA and CDR2 SQIVND (reference sequence). The CDR3: CASSIWTGGTEAFF. DNA of the CDR3: TGTGCCAGTAGTATTTGGACAGGGGGCACTGAAGCTTTCTTT.

The genes are TRBV7-2 and TRBJ2-3, with 14 bases aligning to TRBD2. V was clipped by 5 bases and J by 8 bases; unmatched bases: 9. Looked up from germline, CDR1 is SGHTA and CDR2 is FQGNSA. This CDR3 region has 16 residues. The CDR3 DNA reads TGTGCCAGCAGCCCCCCGACTAGCGGGAGGGCGGGTACGCAGTATTTT. It is translated as CASSPPTSGRAGTQYF. Based on the CDR3 plus reference TRBV7-2 and TRBJ2-3, the full variable domain is GAGVSQSPSNKVTEKGKDVELRCDPISGHTALYWYRQSLGQGLEFLIYFQGNSAPDKSGLPSDRFSAERTGGSVSTLTIQRTQQEDSAVYLCASSPPTSGRAGTQYFGPGTRLTVL.

The V and J genes are TRBV30 and TRBJ2-4, with 12 bases aligning to TRBD2. CDR1 is GTSNPN, CDR2 SVGIG, per germline (reference sequence). The CDR3 sequence is 18 residues long. After removal of 0 bases from V and 5 bases from J, the junction contained 11 bases not matched to a gene. As DNA, the CDR3 is TGTGCCTGGAGTGTCCGACTAGCGGGAGAAGTGAGCGAAAACATTCAGTACTTC. Translated: CAWSVRLAGEVSENIQYF. Full variable domain (rest looked up from reference TRBV30 and TRBJ2-4): SQTIHQWPATLVQPVGSPLSLECTVEGTSNPNLYWYRQAAGRGLQLLFYSVGIGQISSEVPQNLSASRPQDRQFILSSKKLLLSDSGFYLCAWSVRLAGEVSENIQYFGAGTRLSVL.

The chain combines TRBV27 with TRBJ2-5, with 7 bases matching TRBD1. Germline loops: CDR1 MNHEY, CDR2 SMNVEV (reference sequence). V lost 5 bases to trimming and J lost 3 bases; unmatched junction nucleotides: 9. The CDR3 consists of 15 residues. The CDR3 DNA reads TGTGCCAGCAGTACGATTGGGACAGAGAAAGAGACCCAGTACTTC. Protein: CASSTIGTEKETQYF.

This sequence joins TRBV3-1 (or the pseudogene TRBV3-2) and TRBJ2-7, with D possibly being TRBD2 (5 bases). The CDR3 consists of 15 residues. V lost 0 bases, J lost 4 bases, and 13 bases lay in between. CDR1 is LGHDT, CDR2 YNNKEL, per germline (reference sequence). The CDR3 protein is CASSQDRQRRYEQYF. The CDR3 coding sequence is TGTGCCAGCAGCCAAGATCGGCAGCGGCGATACGAGCAGTACTTC.